The subject of this entry is one TCR beta chain. Antigen: not known. The authors amplified TCR beta CDR3 by multiplex PCR with 32 V and 13 J primers. TCRdb reprocessed the multiplex PCR reads via MiXCR and lists one record per CDR3 protein. The top ten hold roughly an eighth of the sample, which has more than 3,000 distinct CDR3 sequences, under 35% seen once. The data originate from a study of immune heterogeneity within non-small cell lung tumors. Study-wide results and caveats: Recurrence of identical dominant CDR3 beta clonotypes was observed across tumor sites within a patient, alongside site-unique high-frequency clones.

Template material comprised bulk tumor genomic DNA at approximately 600 ng per sample. Several biopsies were spaced far apart within each primary tumor and obtained as surgery took place. Curative surgical treatment was performed in patients who had newly diagnosed, untreated non-small cell lung cancer. Non-small cell lung cancer patients, newly diagnosed and having surgery with curative intent, served as donors. In germline, CDR1 is SGHDN, CDR2 FVKESK. Trimming cost V 4 bases and J 8 bases, with 14 bases left between them. The CDR3 sequence is 14 residues long. The source is a man aged 55 to 70 with non-small cell lung cancer. The sample taken for sequencing was lung tumor tissue. The rearrangement links TRBV14 to TRBJ1-4, with a tentative D call TRBD1 (6 bases). This CDR3 reads CASSLRGINEKLFF. CDR3 DNA sequence: TGTGCCAGCAGCCTCAGGGGTATCAACGAAAAACTGTTTTTT.